This T cell receptor beta chain was identified in a study of blood T cells in healthy people across ages. About the study: Template-switching capture recovered about one barcoded beta molecule per two T cells.

Each sample gave at least 6.5 million isolated PBMCs. The ends lost 1 base at V and 2 bases at J; junction bases unmatched: 9. The CDR3 length is 17 residues. Germline lookup yields CDR1 ENHRY and CDR2 SYGVKD. This clonotype was observed a few times. With a J-beta primer mix and a sample-barcoded 5' primer, a second PCR ran about 7 to 12 cycles. From the 5' RACE reads, TCRdb called clonotypes with MiXCR, one entry per CDR3 protein. Of fewer than 800,000 distinct CDR3 sequences listed, 25% were seen once; the top ten hold under 10%. These data also formed part of another study, on T cells of mothers and their children. That source reports: The study obtained over 9.5 million TCR beta CDR3 reads per mother and about 3 million per child. None of the identified T cell clones proved to be persistent microchimeric clones.

The chain uses TRBV10-3 and TRBJ2-3; 7 positions agree with TRBD1. The sequencing sample was made of blood. The origin of this receptor is a boy aged 5 to 17 in good health. The CDR3 nucleotides are TGTGCCATCAGTGAGTTAACAGGGGACGGACACACAGATACGCAGTATTTT. Translated, it gives CAISELTGDGHTDTQYF.